This entry is about one T cell receptor beta chain. Libraries were prepared by immunoSEQ multiplex PCR; TCRdb keeps only in-frame clonotypes and omits some of them. There are 150,000 to 200,000 clones in the sample; over 80% occur only once, and 6.5% to 8.5% lies in the top ten. This entry belongs to a study of blood T cell repertoires in COVID-19. This CDR3 is 12 amino acids long. Germline lookup yields CDR1 KGHSH and CDR2 LQKENI. The V and J ends lost 3 bases and 7 bases respectively, with 9 bases between them. The rearrangement links TRBV18 to TRBJ1-1; D uncertain. This receptor was obtained from a woman in her 70s with COVID-19, enrolled during active disease. The sequencing sample was made of peripheral blood. DNA for the CDR3: TGTGCCAGCTCACCGAGGGTGGGTGAAGCTTTCTTT. Residues: CASSPRVGEAFF.